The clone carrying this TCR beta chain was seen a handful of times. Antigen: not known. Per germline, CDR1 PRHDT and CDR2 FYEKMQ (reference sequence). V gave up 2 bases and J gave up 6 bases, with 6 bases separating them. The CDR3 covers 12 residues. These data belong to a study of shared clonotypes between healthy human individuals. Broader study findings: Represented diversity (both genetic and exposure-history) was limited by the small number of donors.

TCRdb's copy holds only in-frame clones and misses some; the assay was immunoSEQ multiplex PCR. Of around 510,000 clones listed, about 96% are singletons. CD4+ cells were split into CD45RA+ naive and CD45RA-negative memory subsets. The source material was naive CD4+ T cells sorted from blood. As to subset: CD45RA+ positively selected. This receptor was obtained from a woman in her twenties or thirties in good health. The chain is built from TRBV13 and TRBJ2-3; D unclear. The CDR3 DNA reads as TGTGCCAGCAGCTTATTACTGGATACGCAGTATTTT. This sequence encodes CASSLLLDTQYF.